This is a list of T cell receptor beta chains from one sample in a study of cytomegalovirus exposure and HLA in healthy donors. Generated by immunoSEQ multiplex PCR, the TCRdb table keeps only in-frame clones and is missing some. The sample carries approximately 150,000 clones, 77% recorded once. The specimen was PBMCs. The receptors shown here come from a woman under 40 in good health and CMV-seronegative. The CDR3 runs from the conserved cysteine through the conserved F or W. The D gene is left open where the match is weak. Clone size is shown for a subset of rows, as once, few, many or a class of expanded clone.

CDR3 length | J gene | D gene | clone size | V gene | CDR3 DNA | CDR3 protein
13 | TRBJ2-1 | NA | few | TRBV6-5 | TGTGCCAGCAGTTACTCCAGGTACAATGAGCAGTTCTTC | CASSYSRYNEQFF
17 | TRBJ2-1 | NA | NA | TRBV9 | TGTGCCAGCAGCGTAGACGGTTCTGTAACAGGGATCAATGAGCAGTTCTTC | CASSVDGSVTGINEQFF
16 | TRBJ2-1 | TRBD2 | NA | TRBV4-3 | TGCGCCAGCAGCCAAAGAGTCGGCCTAGCGGGAGCAGGTACGTTCTTC | CASSQRVGLAGAGTFF
12 | TRBJ2-3 | NA | NA | TRBV6-5 | TGTGCCAGCAGTAACGACAGGTGCACGCAGTATTTT | CASSNDRCTQYF
16 | TRBJ2-3 | TRBD1 | once | TRBV18 | TGTGCCAGCTCACCCGACGGGACAGTTTTTACAGATACGCAGTATTTT | CASSPDGTVFTDTQYF
14 | TRBJ2-1 | NA | NA | TRBV9 | TGTGCCAGCAGCGTAGGTAATAGCGGCAATGAGCAGTTCTTC | CASSVGNSGNEQFF
15 | TRBJ1-4 | NA | few | TRBV27 | TGTGCCAGCAGTCCCCTGGGAGGGGACAATGAAAAACTGTTTTTT | CASSPLGGDNEKLFF
14 | TRBJ2-5 | TRBD1 | NA | TRBV2 | TGTGCCAGCAAGCGGGACAGGGCGTTAAAGACCCAGTACTTC | CASKRDRALKTQYF
14 | TRBJ1-2 | NA | NA | TRBV4-3 | TGCGCCAGCAGCCCAACTCCCGGGGAAGGTGGCTACACCTTC | CASSPTPGEGGYTF
15 | TRBJ2-5 | TRBD2 | NA | TRBV7-2 | TGTGCCAGCAGCTTAACTAGCGGGATCTGGGAGACCCAGTACTTC | CASSLTSGIWETQYF
14 | TRBJ1-2 | NA | NA | TRBV6-5 | TGTGCCAGCAGCCCCGACAGGATCCGCTATGGCTACACCTTC | CASSPDRIRYGYTF
14 | TRBJ2-7 | TRBD2 | once | TRBV5-6 | TGTGCCAGCAGCTCCCCTAGCGGGGGGTACGAGCAGTACTTC | CASSSPSGGYEQYF
14 | TRBJ1-2 | TRBD1 | NA | TRBV7-9 | TGTGCCAGCAGTTTTGCCAGGGGGCTGGGTGGCTACACCTTC | CASSFARGLGGYTF
13 | TRBJ2-5 | NA | NA | TRBV5-6 | TGTGCCAGCAGCCGCACGGGTCAAGAGACCCAGTACTTC | CASSRTGQETQYF
14 | TRBJ1-1 | NA | NA | TRBV6-5 | TGTGCCAGCACCAGAGACAGTCTACTCACTGAAGCTTTCTTT | CASTRDSLLTEAFF
15 | TRBJ1-5 | NA | NA | TRBV13 | TGTGCCAGCAGCTTAGGGGCAGGTGGCAATCAGCCCCAGCATTTT | CASSLGAGGNQPQHF
15 | TRBJ2-7 | TRBD2 | NA | TRBV28 | TGTGCCAGCAGCCCGGGACTAGCGGGGAACTACGAGCAGTACTTC | CASSPGLAGNYEQYF
16 | TRBJ2-1 | NA | NA | TRBV5-4 | TGTGCCAGCACCCCGACCCCGGCAGGGGGGTATAATGAGCAGTTCTTC | CASTPTPAGGYNEQFF
16 | TRBJ1-2 | NA | few | TRBV5-5 | TGTGCCAGCAGCCGCGAAGGGGGTTCTACCTTCTATGGCTACACCTTC | CASSREGGSTFYGYTF
14 | TRBJ2-5 | TRBD2 | NA | TRBV27 | TGTGCCAGCAGCCAGCGGGAGGGGCAAGAGACCCAGTACTTC | CASSQREGQETQYF
16 | TRBJ2-1 | TRBD2 | NA | TRBV28 | TGTGCCAGCAGTGTCCCGGCTAGCGGCCAAAAAGATGAGCAGTTCTTC | CASSVPASGQKDEQFF
15 | TRBJ2-7 | NA | NA | TRBV5-6 | TGTGCCAGCAGCTTGAGGTACAGGAGAGTAGGCGAGCAGTACTTC | CASSLRYRRVGEQYF
14 | TRBJ2-2 | NA | NA | TRBV2 | TGTGCCAACCCTCCCAGGGCGAGCACCGGGGAGCTGTTTTTT | CANPPRASTGELFF
13 | TRBJ2-5 | NA | NA | TRBV2 | TGTGCCAGCAGTGATCAGGGGACAGAGACCCAGTACTTC | CASSDQGTETQYF
13 | TRBJ2-7 | NA | few | TRBV28 | TGTGCCAGCAGAAATTTTGGGCAGGTCGAGCAGTACTTC | CASRNFGQVEQYF
16 | TRBJ2-7 | TRBD1 | once | TRBV4-1 | TGCGCCAGCAGCCAAGAGGGACCAGGGGGTGGGTACGAGCAGTACTTC | CASSQEGPGGGYEQYF
14 | TRBJ2-1 | TRBD1 | NA | TRBV18 | TGTGCCAGCTCACCGAATGGACAGGGGAATGAGCAGTTCTTC | CASSPNGQGNEQFF
12 | TRBJ2-7 | NA | few | TRBV28 | TGTGCCAGCAGCGGGGATCGGGACGAGCAGTACTTC | CASSGDRDEQYF
15 | TRBJ2-7 | TRBD2 | NA | TRBV27 | TGTGCCAGCAGTTTATCGGGGGGGAGTTTCAACGAGCAGTACTTC | CASSLSGGSFNEQYF
13 | TRBJ2-7 | TRBD1 | NA | TRBV18 | TGTGCCAGCTCACTAGCTGACAGGGGTGAGCAGTACTTC | CASSLADRGEQYF
14 | TRBJ2-7 | NA | NA | TRBV21-1 | TGTGCCAGCAGCAAAGGGGCGCCCGTGGACGAGCAGTACTTC | CASSKGAPVDEQYF
15 | TRBJ2-1 | TRBD1 | NA | TRBV7-8 | TGTGCCAGCAGCGTAGCGGACAGGGGGTACAATGAGCAGTTCTTC | CASSVADRGYNEQFF
15 | TRBJ2-3 | NA | NA | TRBV9 | TGTGCCAGCTCCCTAGGGGGGGTACAAACAGATACGCAGTATTTT | CASSLGGVQTDTQYF
12 | TRBJ1-2 | NA | NA | TRBV14 | TGTGCCAGCAGCCAGACGGGCTATGGCTACACCTTC | CASSQTGYGYTF
17 | TRBJ2-7 | NA | NA | TRBV4-3 | TGCGCCAGCAGCCAAGAATTCTTGGTTAGCGGAGCCTACGAGCAGTACTTC | CASSQEFLVSGAYEQYF
14 | TRBJ2-5 | NA | NA | TRBV5-1 | TGCGCCAGCAGCCCGAGAATCGGCCAAGAGACCCAGTACTTC | CASSPRIGQETQYF